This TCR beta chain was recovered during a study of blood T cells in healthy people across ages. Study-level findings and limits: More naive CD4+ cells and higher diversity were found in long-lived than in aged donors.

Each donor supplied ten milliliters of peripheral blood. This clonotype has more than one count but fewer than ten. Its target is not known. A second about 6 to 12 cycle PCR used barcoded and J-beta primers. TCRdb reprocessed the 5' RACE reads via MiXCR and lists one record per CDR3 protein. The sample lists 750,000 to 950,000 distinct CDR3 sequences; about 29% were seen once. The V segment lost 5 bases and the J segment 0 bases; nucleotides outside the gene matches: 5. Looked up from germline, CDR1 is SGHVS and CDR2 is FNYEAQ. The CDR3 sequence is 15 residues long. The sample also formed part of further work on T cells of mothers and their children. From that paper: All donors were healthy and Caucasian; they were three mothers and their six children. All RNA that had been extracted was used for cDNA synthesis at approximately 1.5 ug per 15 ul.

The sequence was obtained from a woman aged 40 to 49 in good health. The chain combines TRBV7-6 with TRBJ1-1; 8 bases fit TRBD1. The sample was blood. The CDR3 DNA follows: TGTGCCAGCAGCGGAAGGACAGGGTTGAACACTGAAGCTTTCTTT. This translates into CASSGRTGLNTEAFF.